This T cell receptor beta chain is drawn from a study of T cells after posttransplantation cyclophosphamide. Points from the study as a whole: Donor CD8+ memory clones often dominated recipient blood repertoires at later times. TRB clonality was highly associated with recipient CMV seropositivity and reactivation.

CDR3 length: 17 amino acids. CDR1 LNHDA and CDR2 SQIVND come from the germline V gene (reference sequence). V shed 5 bases, J shed 6 bases, and the junction held 10 bases outside the gene matches. Libraries were prepared by immunoSEQ multiplex PCR; TCRdb keeps only in-frame clonotypes and omits some of them. The sample has 25,000 or so clones, roughly 83% seen once. As for this clone: Antigen: not known.

Sequencing used PBMCs. The chain joins TRBV19 to TRBJ2-1; TRBD2 matches 13 bases. The origin of this receptor is a woman aged 55-70 years with a blood cancer, CMV-positive, and with a related stem cell donor. The CDR3 nucleotides read TGTGCCAGTAGTCTTTCCGGGACTAGCGGGATTGGCAATGAGCAGTTCTTC. Protein: CASSLSGTSGIGNEQFF.